Reported below is one TCR beta chain. The sample originates from a study of shared clonotypes between healthy human individuals. The CDR3 covers 14 residues. Germline lookup yields CDR1 GTSNPN and CDR2 SVGIG (reference sequence). V shed 4 bases and J shed 1 base, with 11 bases lying between them. In the study's own analysis: Sequence data from immunoSEQ were junction-only and lacked quality scores; consequently, filtering differed. Clones were sequenced by immunoSEQ multiplex PCR, and TCRdb holds only the in-frame ones, with some missing. The V and J calls and the clone size are those of that table, but D and trimming were determined from the DNA. Among around 500,000 clones listed, approximately 80% were seen once. The donors, all of them Caucasian adults, lived in Nashville, Tennessee.

The chain links TRBV30 to TRBJ2-1, with D perhaps TRBD2 (6 bases). The sequencing input was PBMCs. This receptor was identified in a middle-aged woman in good health. Some clones in this sample may be carry-over from other donors' samples. The CDR3 nucleotides are TGTGCCTGGAATCCAAGCGGGTCCTACAATGAGCAGTTCTTC. It translates to CAWNPSGSYNEQFF. Full variable domain (rest looked up from reference TRBV30 and TRBJ2-1): SQTIHQWPATLVQPVGSPLSLECTVEGTSNPNLYWYRQAAGRGLQLLFYSVGIGQISSEVPQNLSASRPQDRQFILSSKKLLLSDSGFYLCAWNPSGSYNEQFFGPGTRLTVL.